This entry is about one TCR beta chain. The table came from immunoSEQ multiplex PCR; TCRdb's copy has only in-frame clones and leaves some out. The table has roughly 60,000 clones, 86% seen once. The sample originates from a study of glioma-infiltrating T cells after dendritic cell vaccination. Background on the study: Samples are from glioblastoma patients in Phase I and II dendritic cell vaccine trials.

Germline lookup yields CDR1 SGHDN and CDR2 FVKESK. This CDR3 comprises 18 residues. V shed 1 base and J shed 3 bases, with 19 bases lying between them. As to time point: after dendritic cell vaccination, including at tumor progression/relapse. PBMC sampling occurred before vaccination, two weeks after the third dose, and at progression. The origin of this receptor is a human donor with glioblastoma. The sample in question was blood, obtained after dendritic cell vaccination. The chain recombines TRBV14 with TRBJ2-1, with D maybe TRBD2 (6 bases). This CDR3 reads CASSQVLGSGPNYNEQFF. In DNA, the CDR3 is TGTGCCAGCAGCCAAGTATTAGGGAGCGGGCCTAACTACAATGAGCAGTTCTTC.